A single sample gave rise to the 21 T cell receptor beta chains below, sequenced in a study of blood T cell repertoires in COVID-19. TCRdb's copy holds only in-frame clones and misses some; the assay was immunoSEQ multiplex PCR. The sample carries more than 95,000 clones, 85% to 90% recorded once. Input material: peripheral blood. The receptors here all came from an elderly man with active or convalescent COVID-19.

The chain uses TRBV4-3 and TRBJ1-4; a weak D match, TRBD1 (6 bases). This CDR3 contains 14 residues. Germline V gene lookup returns CDR1 LGHNA and CDR2 YSLEER. Trimming stripped 4 bases from V and 2 bases from J, with 8 bases between. The CDR3 nucleotides read TGCGCCAGCAGCCGAGACAGGACTAATGAAAAACTGTTTTTT. The encoded protein is CASSRDRTNEKLFF.

The V and J genes are TRBV5-1 and TRBJ1-6, with D hard to call. V lost 7 bases, J lost 7 bases, and 9 bases lay in between. This CDR3 is built from 12 residues. Germline values: CDR1 SGHRS, CDR2 YFSETQ. The CDR3 loop is CASGEPNSPLHF. DNA of the CDR3: TGCGCCAGCGGAGAACCCAATTCACCCCTCCACTTT. Full variable domain (remainder filled in from reference TRBV5-1 and TRBJ1-6): KAGVTQTPRYLIKTRGQQVTLSCSPISGHRSVSWYQQTPGQGLQFLFEYFSETQRNKGNFPGRFSGRQFSNSRSEMNVSTLELGDSALYLCASGEPNSPLHFGNGTRLTVT.

The rearrangement uses TRBV7-9 and TRBJ1-2; TRBD1 matches 9 bases. The V gene end was trimmed by 2 bases and the J gene end by 5 bases; junction bases not matched to a gene: 9. Germline V gene data show CDR1 as SEHNR and CDR2 as FQNEAQ (reference sequence). The CDR3 consists of 16 residues. The CDR3 nucleotides are TGTGCCAGCAGCTTAACCGGGACAGGGTTTGGTTATGGCTACACCTTC. The encoded protein is CASSLTGTGFGYGYTF.

The chain is built from TRBV3-1 (or the pseudogene TRBV3-2) and TRBJ2-3, with 7 bases that match TRBD1. J lost 4 bases, V lost 0 bases, and 7 bases had no gene match. The CDR3 spans 16 residues. Germline CDR1 and CDR2: LGHDT and YNNKEL (reference sequence). CDR3: CASSQDYGQGADTQYF. In DNA form, the CDR3 reads TGTGCCAGCAGCCAAGATTACGGCCAGGGGGCAGATACGCAGTATTTT.

The chain recombines TRBV6-5 with TRBJ1-6; unclear D gene. The CDR3 has 13 amino acids. Germline CDR1 reads MNHEY; CDR2 reads SVGAGI. Trimming took off 5 bases at V and 10 bases at J, with 12 bases between the two ends. The DNA for the CDR3 is TGTGCCAGCAGTCGCCAGGTTCAATCACCCCTCCACTTT. This codes for CASSRQVQSPLHF.

The rearrangement joins TRBV28 to TRBJ1-2, with D possibly being TRBD1 (6 bases). The CDR3 has 14 amino acids. V was clipped by 3 bases and J by 2 bases, with 10 bases between them. CDR1 and CDR2 (germline): MDHEN, SYDVKM. CDR3 residues: CASSLGQGNYGYTF. The CDR3 nucleotides are TGTGCCAGCAGTTTGGGGCAGGGGAACTATGGCTACACCTTC.

This chain joins TRBV19 and TRBJ1-2, with TRBD1 matching 8 bases. Germline V gene sequence: CDR1 LNHDA, CDR2 SQIVND (reference sequence). Germline trimming cut 4 bases from V and 0 bases from J; bases unmatched to any gene: 7. The CDR3 length is 16 residues. This CDR3 reads CASSNLPGQANYGYTF. Written as DNA, the CDR3 is TGTGCCAGTAGTAATCTACCGGGACAGGCTAACTATGGCTACACCTTC.

The genes are TRBV10-3 and TRBJ1-2, with a possible D match to TRBD1 (5 bases). Per germline, CDR1 ENHRY and CDR2 SYGVKD. V shed 1 base and J shed 7 bases, with 10 bases lying between them. CDR3 length equals 13 residues. The CDR3 loop is CAISELGVSGYTF. Written as DNA, the CDR3 is TGTGCCATCAGTGAGTTAGGGGTGAGTGGCTACACCTTC.

The chain employs TRBV11-2 and TRBJ1-3; TRBD1 agrees at 7 bases. The CDR3 length is 14 residues. The trim removed 4 bases at V and 0 bases at J, leaving 0 bases unmatched. Germline-derived CDR1 and CDR2 are SGHAT and FQNNGV. The CDR3 is CASSYRGSGNTIYF. Here the CDR3 DNA reads TGTGCCAGCAGCTACAGGGGCTCTGGAAACACCATATATTTT.

The chain joins TRBV6-6 to TRBJ1-2; D unclear. Trimming left V 4 bases short and J 5 bases short, with 17 bases between. Germline V gives CDR1 MNHNY, CDR2 SVGAGI (reference sequence). The CDR3 has 15 amino acids. In nucleotides, the CDR3 is TGTGCCAGCAGTTCCCCCTGGCAGGTACTTTATGGCTACACCTTC. It codes for CASSSPWQVLYGYTF.

Many counts were recorded for this clone. This chain links TRBV4-1 with TRBJ2-3; 14 bases align to TRBD2. With 1 base clipped from V and 2 bases from J, the junction kept 5 bases outside the gene matches. This CDR3 contains 18 residues. Per the germline V gene, CDR1 is MGHRA and CDR2 is YSYEKL. This CDR3 reads CASSQVGTSGGFTDTQYF. The CDR3 DNA sequence: TGCGCCAGCAGCCAAGTAGGGACTAGCGGGGGATTCACAGATACGCAGTATTTT.

This clone was counted at least ten times. The CDR3 is CASSWGDREVDEQFF. The CDR3 nucleotides read TGCGCCAGCAGCTGGGGGGACAGGGAAGTGGATGAGCAGTTCTTC. The chain employs TRBV5-1 and TRBJ2-1, with 9 bases matching TRBD1. CDR1 is SGHRS and CDR2 is YFSETQ in the germline V gene. Trimming at V came to 3 bases and at J to 8 bases, leaving 9 bases not matched to a gene. CDR3 size: 15 residues.

This chain joins TRBV2 and TRBJ1-5; a possible D gene is TRBD1 (6 bases). Germline lookup yields CDR1 SNHLY and CDR2 FYNNEI. This CDR3 comprises 15 residues. Deletions cut 4 bases from V and 7 bases from J, with 17 bases between. CDR3 protein: CASSAIQGQRQPQHF. For the CDR3, the DNA is TGTGCCAGCAGTGCAATACAGGGCCAGCGACAGCCCCAGCATTTT.

V and J are TRBV7-3 and TRBJ1-4; D unclear. CDR1 SGHTA and CDR2 FQGTGA come from the germline V gene. V was trimmed by 4 bases and J by 8 bases, leaving 11 bases between them. CDR3 size: 13 residues. CDR3 protein: CASSWESREKLFF. DNA for the CDR3: TGTGCCAGCAGCTGGGAGTCACGCGAAAAACTGTTTTTT.

The CDR3 DNA sequence: TGTGCCAGCAGCCAACGGGGGGACGTCGGGGAGCTGTTTTTT. Translating gives CASSQRGDVGELFF. The rearrangement links TRBV3-1 (or the pseudogene TRBV3-2) to TRBJ2-2, with 7 positions matching TRBD2. Germline V gene sequence: CDR1 LGHDT, CDR2 YNNKEL (reference sequence). Trimming took 2 bases from V and 7 from J; bases not matched to a gene: 4. The CDR3 extends over 14 amino acids.

This clone was seen more than once but under ten times. The V call is TRBV5-1, the J call TRBJ1-2; 7 bases map to TRBD1. The V and J ends lost 0 bases and 8 bases, in that order; junction bases with no gene match: 7. Per the germline V gene, CDR1 is SGHRS and CDR2 is YFSETQ. CDR3 length: 14 amino acids. The CDR3 here is CASSLDEGAGGYTF. The CDR3 DNA follows: TGCGCCAGCAGCTTGGATGAGGGGGCAGGGGGCTACACCTTC.

The chain employs TRBV10-3 and TRBJ2-3, with D maybe TRBD1 (5 bases). The CDR3 loop spans 15 amino acids. Deletions cut 7 bases from V and 0 bases from J, with 14 bases between. Germline V gene data show CDR1 as ENHRY and CDR2 as SYGVKD. DNA of the CDR3: TGTGCCATCAATAGGGGATTCCCTAGCACAGATACGCAGTATTTT. As protein: CAINRGFPSTDTQYF.

The rearrangement uses TRBV14 and TRBJ2-1, with 7 bases that match TRBD1. Germline V gene lookup returns CDR1 SGHDN and CDR2 FVKESK. V was pared by 3 bases and J by 10 bases, with 18 bases of the junction left unmatched. The CDR3 spans 17 residues. The CDR3 coding sequence is TGTGCCAGCAGCCAGATATGGGAGTTTGGTGAGGACAGGGAGCAGTTCTTC. Amino acids: CASSQIWEFGEDREQFF.

In this sample, this clone turned up once. The gene calls are TRBV29-1 and TRBJ1-1; D is possibly TRBD1 (6 bases). The germline V and J ends were trimmed by 7 bases and 1 base, with 10 bases remaining between them. The CDR3 length is 12 residues. Germline assignment: CDR1 SQVTM and CDR2 ANQGSEA. CDR3 in amino acids: CSAEGGNTEAFF. CDR3 DNA sequence: TGCAGCGCTGAGGGGGGGAACACTGAAGCTTTCTTT.

This chain connects TRBV7-3 to TRBJ2-2, with D perhaps TRBD1 (6 bases). Trimming cost V 5 bases and J 0 bases, with 16 bases left between them. In germline, CDR1 is SGHTA, CDR2 FQGTGA. This CDR3 is 17 amino acids long. CDR3 loop: CASSPMGARANTGELFF. The CDR3, as DNA: TGTGCCAGCAGCCCTATGGGGGCACGAGCGAACACCGGGGAGCTGTTTTTT.

This chain links TRBV6-5 with TRBJ2-5; the D gene is possibly TRBD1 (6 bases). Per the germline V gene, CDR1 is MNHEY and CDR2 is SVGAGI. The V end was cut by 6 bases, the J end by 2 bases, with 10 bases between. The CDR3 is 13 residues long. The CDR3 reads CASSYGQQETQYF. The CDR3 region has the DNA TGTGCCAGCAGCTATGGACAGCAAGAGACCCAGTACTTC.